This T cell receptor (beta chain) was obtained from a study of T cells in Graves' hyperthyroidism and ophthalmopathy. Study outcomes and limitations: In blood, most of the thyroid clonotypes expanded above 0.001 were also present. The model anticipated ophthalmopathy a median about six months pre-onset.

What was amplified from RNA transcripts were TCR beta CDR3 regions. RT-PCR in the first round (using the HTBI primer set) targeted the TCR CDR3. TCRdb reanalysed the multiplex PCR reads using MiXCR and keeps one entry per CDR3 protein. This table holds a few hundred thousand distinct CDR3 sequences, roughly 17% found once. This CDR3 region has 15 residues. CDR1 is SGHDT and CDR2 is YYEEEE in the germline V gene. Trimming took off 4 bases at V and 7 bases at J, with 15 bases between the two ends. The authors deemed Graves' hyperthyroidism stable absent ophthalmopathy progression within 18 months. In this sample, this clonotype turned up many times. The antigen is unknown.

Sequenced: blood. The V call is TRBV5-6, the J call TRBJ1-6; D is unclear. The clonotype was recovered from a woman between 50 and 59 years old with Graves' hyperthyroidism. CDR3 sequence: CASSDDKGLNSPLHF. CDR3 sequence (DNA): TGTGCCAGCAGCGACGATAAAGGACTGAATTCACCCCTCCACTTT.